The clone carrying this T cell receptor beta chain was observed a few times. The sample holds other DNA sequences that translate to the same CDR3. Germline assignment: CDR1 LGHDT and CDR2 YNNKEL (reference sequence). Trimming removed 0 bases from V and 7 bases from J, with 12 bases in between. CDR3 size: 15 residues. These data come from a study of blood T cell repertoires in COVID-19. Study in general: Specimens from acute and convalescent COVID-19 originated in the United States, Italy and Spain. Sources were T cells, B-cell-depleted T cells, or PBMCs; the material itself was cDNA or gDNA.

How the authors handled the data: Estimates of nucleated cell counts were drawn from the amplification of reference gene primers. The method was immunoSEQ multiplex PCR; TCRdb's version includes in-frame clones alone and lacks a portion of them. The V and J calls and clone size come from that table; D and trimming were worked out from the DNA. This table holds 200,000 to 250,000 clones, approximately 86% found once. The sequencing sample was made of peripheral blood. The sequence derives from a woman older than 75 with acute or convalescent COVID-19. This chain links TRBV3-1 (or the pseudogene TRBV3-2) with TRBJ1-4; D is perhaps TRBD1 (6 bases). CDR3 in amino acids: CASSQDQGGGEKLFF. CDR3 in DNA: TGTGCCAGCAGCCAAGACCAAGGGGGGGGTGAAAAACTGTTTTTT.